This T cell receptor beta chain was sequenced during a study of cytomegalovirus exposure and HLA in healthy donors. Study-wide findings and caveats: First-cohort TCR clusters were later found to tend to co-occur in the 120 or so validation repertoires. The investigators catalogued some 150 TCR beta chains as cytomegalovirus-associated.

About this clone: The antigen is unknown.

Per the germline V gene, CDR1 is SGDLS and CDR2 is YYNGEE. CDR3 length: 14 residues. The V end lost 0 bases, the J end lost 6 bases, and 7 bases lay between the germline ends. Libraries were prepared by immunoSEQ multiplex PCR; TCRdb keeps only in-frame clonotypes and omits some of them. The repertoire holds approximately 54,000 clones, with roughly 90% as singletons. This TCR was recovered from a woman younger than 30 in good health and CMV-seropositive. V gene TRBV9 combines with J gene TRBJ1-6; D call uncertain. Material for sequencing was PBMCs. The CDR3 coding sequence is TGTGCCAGCAGCGTAGCCGGGGTTAATTCACCCCTCCACTTT. It specifies CASSVAGVNSPLHF.